The entry below describes one TCR beta chain. There are 16 residues in the CDR3. With V trimmed by 5 bases and J by 3 bases, 6 bases remained unmatched. The V gene's germline CDR1 is ENHRY and CDR2 SYGVKD. Libraries were prepared by immunoSEQ multiplex PCR; TCRdb keeps only in-frame clonotypes and omits some of them. This sample has roughly 40,000 clones, with roughly 80% found just once. The sample originates from a study of T cell responses to AZD1222 COVID-19 vaccine. The V gene is TRBV10-3, the J gene TRBJ2-2, with 10 bases that match TRBD2. The sample here was peripheral blood, taken on day 0 of AZD1222 vaccination. This clonotype was sampled from an adult in good health. CDR3 protein: CAISKPSGGDTGELFF. CDR3 bases: TGTGCCATCAGTAAACCCAGCGGGGGGGACACCGGGGAGCTGTTTTTT.